This T cell receptor beta chain stems from a study of beta chain features in type 1 diabetes. The sequenced template was cDNA made from the entire isolated RNA. Clones were read by immunoSEQ multiplex PCR, and TCRdb kept only the in-frame ones, dropping some. The sample includes some 180,000 clones, 10% to 15% of them seen just once. CDR3 size: 13 residues. The V and J ends lost 3 bases and 5 bases, in that order; junction bases with no gene match: 4. Germline V gene sequence: CDR1 SQVTM, CDR2 ANQGSEA. The clonotype originates from a woman aged 18-29 years in good health. The rearrangement links TRBV29-1 to TRBJ2-1; 7 nucleotides agree with TRBD1. The specimen sequenced was central memory CD4+ T cells from blood. The CDR3 protein is CSVDRQGNNEQFF. For the CDR3, the DNA is TGCAGCGTTGACCGACAGGGAAACAATGAGCAGTTCTTC.